This is a list of T cell receptor beta chains from one sample in a study of T cells in Graves' hyperthyroidism and ophthalmopathy. One entry per CDR3 protein, called by TCRdb with MiXCR from the multiplex PCR reads. The sample has 450,000 to 600,000 distinct CDR3 sequences, approximately 20% seen once; the top ten hold 40% to 50%. Sequencing input: blood. Source of these receptors: a man aged 35 to 55 with Graves' ophthalmopathy. CDR3s include the opening cysteine and the closing phenylalanine or tryptophan. D genes are given only for firm matches. Clone size is given for some rows only: seen once, a few or many times, or a class if the clone is expanded.

D gene: -
J gene: TRBJ2-7
clone size: -
V gene: TRBV28
CDR3 DNA: TGTGCCTGGAGCTCAGGGAACTACGAGCAGTACTTC
CDR3 protein: CAWSSGNYEQYF

D gene: TRBD2
J gene: TRBJ2-2
clone size: -
V gene: TRBV12-3/TRBV12-4
CDR3 DNA: TGTGCCAACCCTAGCGGGAGATCCCCCGGGGAGCTGTTTTTT
CDR3 protein: CANPSGRSPGELFF

D gene: -
J gene: TRBJ2-3
clone size: many
V gene: TRBV12-3/TRBV12-4
CDR3 DNA: TGTGCCAGCACCCCCCCCCGGGGGGATACGCAGTATTTT
CDR3 protein: CASTPPRGDTQYF

D gene: -
J gene: TRBJ2-6
clone size: -
V gene: TRBV5-1
CDR3 DNA: TGCGCCAGCACGCCCCTCTCTGGGGCCAACGTCCTGACTTTC
CDR3 protein: CASTPLSGANVLTF

D gene: TRBD2
J gene: TRBJ2-3
clone size: few
V gene: TRBV2
CDR3 DNA: TGTGCCAGCAGATCCCTTAGCGGGAGGCCAGATACGCAGTATTTT
CDR3 protein: CASRSLSGRPDTQYF

D gene: -
J gene: TRBJ2-7
clone size: many
V gene: TRBV2
CDR3 DNA: TGTGCCAGCAGTGAAACTGCCAGCAGAGACGACGAGCAGTACTTC
CDR3 protein: CASSETASRDDEQYF

D gene: -
J gene: TRBJ2-5
clone size: -
V gene: TRBV4-3
CDR3 DNA: TGCGCCAGCAGCCAAGATGGCAGGGGAACCCAGTACTTC
CDR3 protein: CASSQDGRGTQYF

D gene: -
J gene: TRBJ2-1
clone size: few
V gene: TRBV28
CDR3 DNA: TGTGCCAGCACCGGGGACGAAAGCTACGAGCAGTTCTTC
CDR3 protein: CASTGDESYEQFF

D gene: TRBD1
J gene: TRBJ1-6
clone size: -
V gene: TRBV12-3/TRBV12-4
CDR3 DNA: TGTGCCAGCAGTAAAAGGGACAGCCTTTCACCCCTCCACTTT
CDR3 protein: CASSKRDSLSPLHF

D gene: TRBD1
J gene: TRBJ1-4
clone size: -
V gene: TRBV10-3
CDR3 DNA: TGTGCCATCAGTGAGTCGGGACAGGGGGCGGAAAAACTGTTTTTT
CDR3 protein: CAISESGQGAEKLFF

D gene: -
J gene: TRBJ1-2
clone size: few
V gene: TRBV7-3
CDR3 DNA: TGTGCCAGCAGCTTCGGACCGCACGGGTCGGGTGGCTACACCTTC
CDR3 protein: CASSFGPHGSGGYTF

D gene: -
J gene: TRBJ2-1
clone size: -
V gene: TRBV19
CDR3 DNA: TGTGCCAGTAGCCCTAGGGGCTTCACCTACAATGAGCAGTTCTTC
CDR3 protein: CASSPRGFTYNEQFF

D gene: -
J gene: TRBJ1-3
clone size: -
V gene: TRBV7-9
CDR3 DNA: TGTGCCAGCTCTCCGACAAACTCCCTCGCCGGAAACACCATATATTTT
CDR3 protein: CASSPTNSLAGNTIYF

D gene: -
J gene: TRBJ2-7
clone size: many
V gene: TRBV30
CDR3 DNA: TGTGCCTGGAGTCCGGGGGATACCTACGAGCAGTACTTC
CDR3 protein: CAWSPGDTYEQYF